This T cell receptor beta chain originates from a study of shared clonotypes between healthy human individuals. The study's findings and limits: Clonotype sharing among donors, it was expected, would be affected by sequencing depth. Despite large depth, rarefaction showed incomplete sorted-subset sequencing.

Clones were read by immunoSEQ multiplex PCR, and TCRdb kept only the in-frame ones, dropping some. The sample shows around 2.1 million clones, more than 85% of them seen only once. CDR3 size: 15 residues. V lost 3 bases, J lost 4 bases, and 6 bases stayed unmatched. Germline V CDR1 and CDR2: MDHEN, SYDVKM. The naive CD8 fraction comprised CD45RO-negative cells positively selected for CCR7 and excluded terminally differentiated effector memory CD45RA+ cells. In the case of this clone: The target antigen is unknown.

Material: naive CD8+ T cells from PBMCs. The receptor's source is a young man in good health. Some clones in this sample may be carry-over from other donors' samples. This rearrangement joins TRBV28 to TRBJ2-7; 10 bases are shared with TRBD1. This chain's CDR3 is CASSLGDRGEYEQYF. The DNA for the CDR3 is TGTGCCAGCAGTTTGGGGGACAGGGGTGAGTACGAGCAGTACTTC.